This record looks at one T cell receptor beta chain sequence and its context. Its specificity is unknown. The sample belongs to a study of shared clonotypes between healthy human individuals. Turning to the study itself: There were three CD4 naive, three CD4 memory, two CD8 naive and one CD8 memory plates per donor. Findings and caveats of the study: In contrast to clonotypes shared by all four donors, non-shared clonotypes had lower generation probabilities.

The CDR3 covers 17 residues. Trimming removed 1 base from V and 0 bases from J, with 16 bases in between. CDR1 and CDR2 from the germline V gene are LNHNV and YYDKDF (reference sequence). The assay was immunoSEQ multiplex PCR, and TCRdb's table has in-frame clones only and misses some. This table holds more than 2 million clones, about 94% found once. Naive CD8 cells lacked CD45RO and underwent positive selection for CCR7, leaving out terminally differentiated effector memory CD45RA+ cells. The clonotype comes from a man younger than 30 in good health. The V and J genes are TRBV15 and TRBJ2-7; D not resolved. The source material was naive CD8+ T cells sorted from blood. In DNA, the CDR3 is TGTGCCACCAGCAGAGCAGAAGGTCCCGGCAGCTCCTACGAGCAGTACTTC. Its protein product is CATSRAEGPGSSYEQYF. Based on the CDR3 plus reference TRBV15 and TRBJ2-7, the full variable domain is DAMVIQNPRYQVTQFGKPVTLSCSQTLNHNVMYWYQQKSSQAPKLLFHYYDKDFNNEADTPDNFQSRRPNTSFCFLDIRSPGLGDTAMYLCATSRAEGPGSSYEQYFGPGTRLTVT.